A selection of T cell receptor beta chains follows, all from one sample in a study of blood T cell repertoires in COVID-19. Libraries were prepared by immunoSEQ multiplex PCR; TCRdb keeps only in-frame clonotypes and omits some of them. The sample shows about 140,000 clones, roughly 88% of them seen only once. The specimen was PBMCs or T cells enriched from blood (not recorded which). These receptors were obtained from a man aged 65 to 85 who had been exposed to COVID-19. Each CDR3 is given with its conserved first and last residue. Fields, in order: J gene, D gene, V gene, CDR3 protein. D genes are given only for firm matches.

TRBJ2-4 TRBD2 TRBV3-1/TRBV3-2 CASSLQERPGLAGGKKNIQYF
TRBJ2-5 TRBD1 TRBV5-1 CASSYNRGLRETQYF
TRBJ2-7 NA TRBV10-1 CASSESMGSSYEQYF
TRBJ1-1 NA TRBV3-1/TRBV3-2 CASSLRRGGRTEAFF
TRBJ1-5 NA TRBV7-2 CASSLSGLGNNQPQHF
TRBJ1-1 NA TRBV24-1 CATSGGNRREAFF
TRBJ2-1 NA TRBV4-2 CASSQGGSYNEQFF
TRBJ2-1 TRBD2 TRBV6-5 CASSLTSAKEHEQFF
TRBJ2-1 TRBD1 TRBV6-5 CASSYSMTGWTNEQFF
TRBJ2-3 NA TRBV7-2 CASSSVSHSPGTDTQYF
TRBJ1-6 NA TRBV28 CASRPAGESNSPLHF
TRBJ1-2 NA TRBV6-1 CASSESPGGVYGYTF
TRBJ1-4 NA TRBV5-4 CASSLNTGNEKLFF
TRBJ2-2 TRBD1 TRBV9 CASSGGLGTGTTGELFF
TRBJ2-2 NA TRBV12-3/TRBV12-4 CASTGGSGELFF
TRBJ1-2 NA TRBV7-2 CASSLAPIWGGGYTF
TRBJ1-5 NA TRBV27 CASSPRTADQPQHF
TRBJ1-5 NA TRBV27 CASSLTPQVMGNQPQHF
TRBJ2-3 TRBD2 TRBV10-1 CASSPTSGTKRPTDTQYF
TRBJ1-5 NA TRBV19 CASSTPGTSNQPQHF
TRBJ2-5 NA TRBV5-1 CASTQSQGYQETQYF
TRBJ2-1 NA TRBV11-3 CASSLDTPLGDEQFF
TRBJ2-1 NA TRBV7-2 CASSFPPSHNEQFF
TRBJ2-2 NA TRBV7-6 CASSYGQNTGELFF
TRBJ1-2 NA TRBV11-2 CASSAELNYGYTF
TRBJ1-2 NA TRBV5-1 CASTLGTGDYGYTF
TRBJ2-7 TRBD1 TRBV2 CASRWDRYEQYF
TRBJ2-2 TRBD2 TRBV7-9 CASSVTSGSNTGELFF
TRBJ2-5 TRBD1 TRBV20-1 CSAIDTGTGQETQYF
TRBJ2-1 NA TRBV28 CASNQGFSYNEQFF
TRBJ1-6 TRBD1 TRBV6-5 CASSYGDRGNSPLHF
TRBJ2-1 TRBD2 TRBV19 CASSIGLGGAINEQFF
TRBJ2-6 TRBD2 TRBV2 CASSEIEVAGRSGANVLTF
TRBJ2-2 NA TRBV3-1/TRBV3-2 CASSRPGVNTGELFF
TRBJ2-3 TRBD2 TRBV6-2/TRBV6-3 CASSSRLAGAPADTQYF
TRBJ2-7 NA TRBV29-1 CSVARGTYEQYF
TRBJ2-7 TRBD1 TRBV5-1 CASGQGGEQYF
TRBJ2-7 NA TRBV4-3 CASSPTGYKSYEQYF
TRBJ1-1 TRBD1 TRBV3-1/TRBV3-2 CASSPPTGLIGNTEAFF
TRBJ1-2 NA TRBV5-1 CASSSTKDRYTF
TRBJ1-1 NA TRBV27 CASSLGPTAVTEAFF
TRBJ2-1 TRBD2 TRBV18 CASALGLAGVNEQFF
TRBJ2-6 NA TRBV30 CAVDSGANVLTF
TRBJ2-3 TRBD1 TRBV5-4 CASSFGQGNTDTQYF
TRBJ2-1 NA TRBV28 CASSSPVMVNEQFF
TRBJ2-5 NA TRBV2 CASSFEGVKTQYF
TRBJ1-2 NA TRBV5-1 CASTLNRDNFYGYTF
TRBJ2-5 NA TRBV5-4 CASSSQNQETQYF
TRBJ1-2 NA TRBV7-9 CASSPLTVPSYGYTF
TRBJ1-5 NA TRBV28 CASSFTGQFNQPQHF
TRBJ1-2 NA TRBV28 CASSSPTRQNYGYTF
TRBJ2-3 NA TRBV27 CASSSIQGWIGTDTQYF
TRBJ1-3 NA TRBV18 CASSTREAGGNTIYF